Following are 10 T cell receptor beta chains from one sample sequenced in a study of T cells in Graves' hyperthyroidism and ophthalmopathy. Amplified regions were TCR beta CDR3 sequences from RNA transcripts. With the HTBI primer set, the TCR CDR3 went through a first round of RT-PCR. Each CDR3 protein is one row after TCRdb ran MiXCR on the multiplex PCR reads. The table lists approximately 600,000 distinct CDR3 sequences, approximately 15% of them singletons, with around 5.4% in the top ten. The sample taken for sequencing was blood. These receptors were collected from a woman aged 25-40 years with Graves' hyperthyroidism that later progressed to Graves' ophthalmopathy.

This clonotype has a count of ten or more. This chain uses TRBV3-1 with TRBJ1-2, with 8 bases lining up with TRBD1. Germline V gene lookup returns CDR1 LGHDT and CDR2 YNNKEL (reference sequence). This CDR3 comprises 16 residues. The V gene end was trimmed by 2 bases and the J gene end by 3 bases; junction bases not matched to a gene: 8. For the CDR3, the DNA is TGTGCCAGCAGCCAACATCGTACAGGGGGAGACTATGGCTACACCTTC. Protein product: CASSQHRTGGDYGYTF.

Ten or more counts support this clonotype. The rearrangement uses TRBV18 and TRBJ2-3; the D gene is possibly TRBD1 (7 bases). Germline assignment: CDR1 KGHSH and CDR2 LQKENI. V lost 4 bases and J lost 0, with 11 bases in between. The CDR3 spans 15 residues. As DNA, the CDR3 is TGTGCCAGCTCACGGGCGGGACAGAGCACAGATACGCAGTATTTT. This translates into CASSRAGQSTDTQYF.

The rearrangement links TRBV6-1 to TRBJ2-2, with TRBD1 matching 9 bases. J gave up 5 bases and V 5 bases, and 6 bases lay outside the gene matches. This CDR3 contains 15 residues. The germline gives CDR1 MNHNS, CDR2 SASEGT. CDR3 residues: CASSIQGATTGELFF. CDR3 nucleotides: TGTGCCAGCAGTATACAGGGGGCTACGACCGGGGAGCTGTTTTTT.

This clonotype occurred many times. The DNA for the CDR3 is TGTGCCACCTCCCGGGACAGGGTCGACGAGCAGTACTTC. Its protein product is CATSRDRVDEQYF. The chain is built from TRBV24-1 and TRBJ2-7; 9 bases agree with TRBD1. Per germline, CDR1 KGHDR and CDR2 SFDVKD. The V and J ends lost 9 bases and 5 bases, in that order; junction bases with no gene match: 7. The CDR3 extends over 13 amino acids.

V usage is TRBV4-3 and J usage is TRBJ1-2; D is unresolved. Germline V gives CDR1 LGHNA, CDR2 YSLEER. The length of the CDR3 is 15 residues. The ends were cut back, 0 bases at V and 4 bases at J, with 12 bases in the middle. CDR3 loop: CASSQDQPGSYGYTF. The DNA for the CDR3 is TGCGCCAGCAGCCAAGATCAACCGGGCTCCTATGGCTACACCTTC.

There are many counts of this clonotype. The chain links TRBV6-1 to TRBJ1-6, with TRBD1 as a possible D gene (6 bases). The CDR3 is 14 amino acids. Trimming took off 9 bases at V and 7 bases at J, with 16 bases between the two ends. The V gene's germline CDR1 is MNHNS and CDR2 SASEGT. CDR3 loop: CASEETGLNSPLHF. DNA for the CDR3: TGTGCCAGTGAGGAGACAGGCCTGAATTCACCCCTCCACTTT.

This clonotype was seen a handful of times. The chain is built from TRBV7-2 and TRBJ2-7; D perhaps matches TRBD2 (6 bases). Trimming took off 1 base at V and 11 bases at J, with 18 bases between the two ends. From germline, CDR1 is SGHTA and CDR2 FQGNSA. CDR3 length: 14 amino acids. The CDR3 bases are TGTGCCAGCAGCTTAGAGTCCCCGGGAGAAGAGGAGTACTTC. It yields the protein CASSLESPGEEEYF. Drawing the rest from reference TRBV7-2 and TRBJ2-7, the complete variable domain is GAGVSQSPSNKVTEKGKDVELRCDPISGHTALYWYRQSLGQGLEFLIYFQGNSAPDKSGLPSDRFSAERTGGSVSTLTIQRTQQEDSAVYLCASSLESPGEEEYFGPGTRLTVT.

The sample holds a few counts of this clonotype. The rearrangement joins TRBV7-9 to TRBJ1-1; 7 nucleotides agree with TRBD1. Trimming cost V 4 bases and J 12 bases; bases outside gene matches: 11. Germline loops: CDR1 SEHNR, CDR2 FQNEAQ (reference sequence). CDR3 length: 13 amino acids. The DNA for the CDR3 is TGTGCCAGCAGCTCCCCGGGACAGCCCTCAACTTTCTTT. It encodes CASSSPGQPSTFF. The entire variable domain, with the rest obtained from reference TRBV7-9 and TRBJ1-1, is as follows: DTGVSQNPRHKITKRGQNVTFRCDPISEHNRLYWYRQTLGQGPEFLTYFQNEAQLEKSRLLSDRFSAERPKGSFSTLEIQRTEQGDSAMYLCASSSPGQPSTFFGQGTRLTVV.

The V and J genes are TRBV27 and TRBJ2-1; D is ambiguous. The germline CDR1 and CDR2 sequences are MNHEY and SMNVEV (reference sequence). Trimming took off 0 bases at V and 8 bases at J, with 11 bases between the two ends. The CDR3 consists of 14 residues. CDR3 amino acids: CASSLSASPDEQFF. The CDR3 bases are TGTGCCAGCAGTTTATCGGCCAGCCCCGATGAGCAGTTCTTC.

The V call is TRBV7-2, the J call TRBJ1-6, with a tentative D call TRBD1 (5 bases). Germline V gene lookup returns CDR1 SGHTA and CDR2 FQGNSA. V was trimmed by 0 bases and J by 10 bases, leaving 16 bases between them. This CDR3 is built from 16 residues. The CDR3 is CASSLATGTPGSPLHF. The CDR3 nucleotides are TGTGCCAGCAGCTTAGCGACGGGGACGCCTGGATCACCCCTCCACTTT.